This T cell receptor (beta chain) derives from a study of T cell responses to AZD1222 COVID-19 vaccine. Study summary: It was second doses at about 4 or about 12 weeks that were pooled.

Findings of the study overall: Only a handful of individuals given AZD1222 were seropositive at baseline. White British ancestry dominated among donors, who included more females, and clonal diversity was possibly underestimated.

Details on this clone: Its antigen is unknown.

V trimming: 8 bases; J trimming: 3 bases; junction bases outside the gene matches: 10. The CDR3 length is 14 residues. CDR1 is SQVTM, CDR2 ANQGSEA, per germline. The method was immunoSEQ multiplex PCR; TCRdb's version includes in-frame clones alone and lacks a portion of them. The repertoire has about 130,000 clones, roughly 88% of them found once; the top ten carry around 5.8%. This clonotype was sampled from an adult in good health. The specimen comprised peripheral blood, sampled on day 0 of AZD1222 vaccination. The chain is built from TRBV29-1 and TRBJ2-1; 7 bases map to TRBD2. The CDR3 nucleotides are TGCAGCTTTGCAGGGCGGGAGAGCTACAATGAGCAGTTCTTC. This codes for CSFAGRESYNEQFF.